This T cell receptor (beta chain) was obtained from a study of neurological immune-mediated disorders. Unsorted libraries used 2 million PBMCs kept at -80 degrees C. TCRdb re-called the 5' RACE reads with MiXCR, one entry per CDR3 protein. The data show 80,000 or so distinct CDR3 sequences, under 10% seen once. The receptor's source is a man in his fifties or sixties in good health. The specimen was PBMCs.

The CDR3 sequence: CASRTSGGVLNEQFF. CDR3 in DNA: TGTGCCAGCAGGACTAGCGGGGGAGTTCTCAATGAGCAGTTCTTC. The V gene is TRBV28, the J gene TRBJ2-1; the match to TRBD2 covers 12 bases. J was trimmed by 6 bases and V by 6 bases; bases with no gene match: 6. The germline V gene has CDR1 MDHEN and CDR2 SYDVKM. The CDR3 has 15 residues.